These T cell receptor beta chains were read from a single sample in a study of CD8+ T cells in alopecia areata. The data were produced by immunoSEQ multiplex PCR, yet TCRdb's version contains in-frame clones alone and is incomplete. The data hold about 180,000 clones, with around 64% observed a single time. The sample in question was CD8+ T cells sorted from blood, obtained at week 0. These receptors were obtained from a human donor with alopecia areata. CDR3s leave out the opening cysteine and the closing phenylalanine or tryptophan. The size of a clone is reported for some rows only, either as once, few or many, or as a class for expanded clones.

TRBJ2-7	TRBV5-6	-	ASSAHYEQY
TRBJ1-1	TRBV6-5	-	ASSYSGGTEAF
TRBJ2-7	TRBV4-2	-	ASSQEGYSSYEQY
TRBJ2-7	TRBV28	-	ASSLGSGQTYEQY
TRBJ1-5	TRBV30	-	AWSARQSNQPQH
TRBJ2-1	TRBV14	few	ASSPRDRLLNEQF
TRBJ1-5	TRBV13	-	ASSWGNQPQH
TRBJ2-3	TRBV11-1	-	ASSLWTSGPTDTQY
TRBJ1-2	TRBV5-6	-	ASSVGVGSGYT
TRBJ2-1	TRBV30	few	AWSVGAGPYNEQF
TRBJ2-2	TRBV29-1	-	SVESGLSGELF
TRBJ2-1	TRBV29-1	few	SVGAEGPPYNEQF
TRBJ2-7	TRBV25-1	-	ASSDRSSYEQY
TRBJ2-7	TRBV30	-	AWSVGVTYEQY
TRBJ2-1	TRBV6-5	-	ASSTYNEQF
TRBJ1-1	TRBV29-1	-	SVEGGTGDSGTEAF
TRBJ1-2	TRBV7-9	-	ASTKTGTGSTNYGYT
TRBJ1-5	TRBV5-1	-	ASRLSSNQPQH
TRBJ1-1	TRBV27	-	ASSYRLNTEAF
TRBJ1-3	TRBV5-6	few	ASSSNLMGITGNTIY
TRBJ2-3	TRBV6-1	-	AIAGTDTQY
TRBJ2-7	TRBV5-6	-	ASSFGQGGHEQY
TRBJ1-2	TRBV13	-	ASSLGSPSYGYT
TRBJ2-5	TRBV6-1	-	ASTPDGQETQY
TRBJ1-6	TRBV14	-	ASSLVESSPLH
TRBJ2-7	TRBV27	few	ASSLVGQYEQY
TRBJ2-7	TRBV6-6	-	ASRAEAYEQY
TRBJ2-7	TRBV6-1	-	ASSARDRGYEQY
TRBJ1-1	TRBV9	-	ASSDSRDRGYTEAF
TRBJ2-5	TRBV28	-	ASSRDGLGETQY
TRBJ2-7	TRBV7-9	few	ASSLVPKTDYEQY
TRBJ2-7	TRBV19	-	ASSVTGGRHYEQY
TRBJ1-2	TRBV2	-	ASPPGGNYGYT
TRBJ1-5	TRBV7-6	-	ASSSRFWNQPQH
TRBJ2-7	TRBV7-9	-	ASSLGDTYEQY